This TCR beta chain is from a study of kidney transplant recipient with SARS-CoV-2 infection. J gave up 1 base and V 4 bases, and 7 bases lay outside the gene matches. CDR3 length equals 16 residues. In germline, CDR1 is SGHRS, CDR2 YFSETQ. This clonotype was counted only a few times. A single record per CDR3 protein comes from TCRdb applying MiXCR to the reads. This sample has about 250,000 distinct CDR3 sequences, with under 35% found just once. This rearrangement joins TRBV5-1 to TRBJ2-2; 7 nucleotides align to TRBD1. Source: a blood sample, taken at baseline and on day 111 from a kidney transplant recipient. The clonotype comes from a young adult male patient who had COVID-19 and was a kidney transplant recipient. Some T cells may arise from the graft donor. CDR3 sequence reads: CASSDYHRGNTGELFF. Written as DNA, the CDR3 is TGCGCCAGCAGCGATTATCACAGGGGGAACACCGGGGAGCTGTTTTTT.